This TCR beta chain was sequenced during a study of patients and donors after allogeneic stem cell transplantation. TCRdb passed the RT-PCR reads through MiXCR, listing each CDR3 protein once. The table has approximately 170,000 distinct CDR3 sequences, roughly 30% seen once. The CDR3 sequence is 19 residues long. Looked up from germline, CDR1 is DFQATT and CDR2 is SNEGSKA (reference sequence). The J segment lost 3 bases and the V segment lost 2 bases, leaving 14 bases of the junction unmatched. The sequence was collected from a human donor who was either an allogeneic HSCT recipient or a stem cell or donor lymphocyte infusion donor (not recorded which). It is not recorded whose cells these are; they may come from a transplant donor. The chain employs TRBV20-1 and TRBJ2-3; 13 nucleotides align to TRBD2. The specimen sequenced was blood, either unsorted or a sorted T cell fraction (not recorded which). Here the CDR3 DNA reads TGCAGTGCTAGAACCACACTAGCGGGAGGGGGTGCTTGGACAGATACGCAGTATTTT. Translated: CSARTTLAGGGAWTDTQYF.